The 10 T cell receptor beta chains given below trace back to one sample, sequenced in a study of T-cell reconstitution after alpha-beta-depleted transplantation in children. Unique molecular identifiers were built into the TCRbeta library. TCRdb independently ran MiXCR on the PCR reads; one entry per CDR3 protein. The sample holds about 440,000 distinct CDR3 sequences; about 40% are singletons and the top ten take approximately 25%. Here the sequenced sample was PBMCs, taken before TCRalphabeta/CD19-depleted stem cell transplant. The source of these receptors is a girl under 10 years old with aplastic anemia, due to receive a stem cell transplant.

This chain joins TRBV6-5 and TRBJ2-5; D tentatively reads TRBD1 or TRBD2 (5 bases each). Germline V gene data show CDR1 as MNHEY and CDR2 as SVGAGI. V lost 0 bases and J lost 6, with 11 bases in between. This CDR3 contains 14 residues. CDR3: CASSYSRGEKTQYF. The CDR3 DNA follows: TGTGCCAGCAGTTACTCGAGGGGAGAGAAGACCCAGTACTTC.

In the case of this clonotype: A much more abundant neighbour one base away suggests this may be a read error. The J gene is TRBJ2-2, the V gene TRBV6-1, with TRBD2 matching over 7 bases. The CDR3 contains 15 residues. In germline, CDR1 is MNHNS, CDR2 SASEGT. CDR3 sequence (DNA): TGTGCCAGCAATAGGTGGGAGGGCGGGACCGGGGGGCTGTTTTTT. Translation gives CASNRWEGGTGGLFF.

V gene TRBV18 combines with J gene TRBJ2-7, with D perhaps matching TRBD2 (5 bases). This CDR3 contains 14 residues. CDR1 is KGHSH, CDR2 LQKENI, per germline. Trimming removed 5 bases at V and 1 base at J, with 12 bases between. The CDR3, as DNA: TGTGCCAGCTCAAGGGTTGAGGGTTCCTACGAGCAGTACTTC. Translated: CASSRVEGSYEQYF.

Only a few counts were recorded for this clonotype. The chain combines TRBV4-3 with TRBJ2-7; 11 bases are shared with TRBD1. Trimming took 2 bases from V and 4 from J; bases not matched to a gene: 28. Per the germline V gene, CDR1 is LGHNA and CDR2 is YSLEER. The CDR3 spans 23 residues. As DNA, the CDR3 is TGCGCCAGCAGCCAAAGCGCAACCTTGGGACAGGGGGTACGAGGCCCCCGGGGATACGAGCAGTACTTC. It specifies CASSQSATLGQGVRGPRGYEQYF.

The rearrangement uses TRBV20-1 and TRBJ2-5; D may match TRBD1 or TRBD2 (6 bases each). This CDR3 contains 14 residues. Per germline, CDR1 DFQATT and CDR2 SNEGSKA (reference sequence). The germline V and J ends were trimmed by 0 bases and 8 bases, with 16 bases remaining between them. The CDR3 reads CSARDGGQPRTQYF. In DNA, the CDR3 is TGCAGTGCTAGAGATGGGGGGCAACCACGAACCCAGTACTTC.

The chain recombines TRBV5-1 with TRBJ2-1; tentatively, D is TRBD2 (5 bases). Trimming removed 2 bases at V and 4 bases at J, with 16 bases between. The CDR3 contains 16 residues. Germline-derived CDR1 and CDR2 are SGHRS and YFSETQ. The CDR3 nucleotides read TGCGCCAGCAGCTTACTAACAGCGGTTACGTACAATGAGCAGTTCTTC. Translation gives CASSLLTAVTYNEQFF.

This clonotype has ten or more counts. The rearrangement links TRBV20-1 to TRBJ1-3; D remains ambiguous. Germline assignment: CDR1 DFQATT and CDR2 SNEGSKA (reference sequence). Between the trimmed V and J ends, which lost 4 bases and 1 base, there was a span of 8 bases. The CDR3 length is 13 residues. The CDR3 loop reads CSAIGDSGNTIYF. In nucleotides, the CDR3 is TGCAGTGCTATCGGCGATTCTGGAAACACCATATATTTT.

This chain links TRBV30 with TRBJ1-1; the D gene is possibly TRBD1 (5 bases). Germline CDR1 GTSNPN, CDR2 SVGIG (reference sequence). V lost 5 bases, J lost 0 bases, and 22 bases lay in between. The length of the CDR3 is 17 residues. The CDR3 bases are TGTGCCTGGGCCCGCATCCAAGAGACAGCGGTGAACACTGAAGCTTTCTTT. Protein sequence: CAWARIQETAVNTEAFF.

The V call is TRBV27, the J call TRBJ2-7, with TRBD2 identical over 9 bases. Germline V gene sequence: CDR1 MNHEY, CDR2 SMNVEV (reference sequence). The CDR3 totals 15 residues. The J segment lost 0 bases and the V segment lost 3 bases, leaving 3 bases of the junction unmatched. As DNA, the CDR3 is TGTGCCAGCAGTTTGGGGCGGGGGGGCTCCTACGAGCAGTACTTC. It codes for CASSLGRGGSYEQYF.

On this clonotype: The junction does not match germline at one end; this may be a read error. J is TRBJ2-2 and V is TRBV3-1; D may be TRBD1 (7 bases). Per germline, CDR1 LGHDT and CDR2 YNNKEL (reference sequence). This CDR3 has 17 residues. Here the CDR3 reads CACSQGLGQGGTGELFF. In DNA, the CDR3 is TGTGCCTGCAGCCAAGGTCTTGGTCAGGGGGGTACCGGGGAGCTGTTTTTT.